This TCR beta chain is drawn from a study of cytotoxic CD8 clonotypes in ibrutinib-treated CLL. Whole-study context: Partial responders around 24, complete 2; some twelve progressed and around 15 stayed in remission by median around 62 months.

Study results and limitations: Baseline-level clonality went beyond age-matched healthy donors and moved in step with circulating CD8+ T-cell counts. Shared public clonotypes were rare, and on treatment they either got smaller or stayed the same.

The table came from immunoSEQ multiplex PCR; TCRdb's copy has only in-frame clones and leaves some out. The table records some 43,000 clones, 69% of them present only once. On this clone itself: The antigen is undetermined.

The sequence derives from a human donor with chronic lymphocytic leukemia. This specimen consisted of PBMCs, obtained after 12 months of ibrutinib treatment.

CDR3: CSVERYTGELFF. As DNA, the CDR3 is TGCAGCGTTGAACGGTATACCGGGGAGCTGTTTTTT. The chain carries TRBV29-1 and TRBJ2-2; no clear D gene. V gave up 2 bases and J gave up 5 bases, with 6 bases separating them. Germline CDR1 SQVTM, CDR2 ANQGSEA. The CDR3 totals 12 residues.